The clone carrying this T cell receptor (beta chain) was counted a few times. Its antigen is unknown. This sample was taken from a study of T-cell reconstitution after alpha-beta-depleted transplantation in children. General study points: Surviving recipient T cells and thymic progenitors underlay high day-60 TCRbeta diversity in some patients. Several hundred expanded graft clones reportedly gave rise to the alpha-beta T cells present about two months after transplant. T-cell numbers and diversity, one year after transplant, stemmed largely from T cells that were newly produced.

The junction had 4 bases not matched to a gene; V was cut back by 0 bases and J by 0 bases. CDR3 length: 16 amino acids. Unique molecular identifiers were built into the TCRbeta library. MiXCR, applied by TCRdb to the PCR reads, yields one record per CDR3 protein. The sample has roughly 420,000 distinct CDR3 sequences, 15% to 20% seen once; the top ten hold approximately 28%. The rearrangement joins TRBV12-3 or TRBV12-4 to TRBJ2-7; 8 nucleotides align to TRBD1. The material was PBMCs, mostly from graft donor cells, obtained 360 days after TCRalphabeta/CD19-depleted stem cell transplant. The origin of this receptor is a boy in the first two years of life who had a stem cell transplant for Wiskott-Aldrich syndrome, so the T cells may come from the graft donor. CDR3 coding DNA: TGTGCCAGCAGTTTAGCCGGGACAGGCAGCTCCTACGAGCAGTACTTC. Amino acids: CASSLAGTGSSYEQYF.